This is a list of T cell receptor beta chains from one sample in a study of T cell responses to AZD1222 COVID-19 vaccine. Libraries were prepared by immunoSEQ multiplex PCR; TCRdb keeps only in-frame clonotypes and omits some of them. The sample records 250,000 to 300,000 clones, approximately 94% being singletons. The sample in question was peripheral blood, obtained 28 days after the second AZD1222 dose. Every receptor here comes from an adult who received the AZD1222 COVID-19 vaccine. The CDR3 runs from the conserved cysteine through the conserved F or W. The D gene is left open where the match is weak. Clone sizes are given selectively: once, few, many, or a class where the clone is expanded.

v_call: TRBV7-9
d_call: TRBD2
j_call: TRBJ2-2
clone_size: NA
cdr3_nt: TGTGCCAGCAGCTTAGCCCTCCTGGGGGGGGATACCGGGGAGCTGTTTTTT
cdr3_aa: CASSLALLGGDTGELFF

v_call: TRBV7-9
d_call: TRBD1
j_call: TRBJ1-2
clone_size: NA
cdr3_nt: TGTGCCAGCAGCTTGGGGACAGAATCCTATGGCTACACCTTC
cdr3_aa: CASSLGTESYGYTF

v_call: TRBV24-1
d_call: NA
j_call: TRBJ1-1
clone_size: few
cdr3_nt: TGTGCCACCAGTGATTCTGCCGTTGGGAACACTGAAGCTTTCTTT
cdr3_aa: CATSDSAVGNTEAFF

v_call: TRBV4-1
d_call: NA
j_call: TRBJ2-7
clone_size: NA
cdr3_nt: TGCGCCAGCAGCCAAGGGGCGGGCGGCAACTACGAGCAGTACTTC
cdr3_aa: CASSQGAGGNYEQYF

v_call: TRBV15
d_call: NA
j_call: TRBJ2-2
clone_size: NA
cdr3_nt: TGTGCCACCAGCAGAGATCTAGGGGGAAGCGGGGAGCTGTTTTTT
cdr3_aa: CATSRDLGGSGELFF

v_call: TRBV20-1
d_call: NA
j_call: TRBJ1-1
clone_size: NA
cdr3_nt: TGCAGTGCCAAAAACACTGAAGCTTTCTTT
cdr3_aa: CSAKNTEAFF

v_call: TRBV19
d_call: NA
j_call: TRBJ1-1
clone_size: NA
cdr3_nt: TGTGCCAGTAGTAGAAGGACACTCGGGGGCACTGAAGCTTTCTTT
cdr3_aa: CASSRRTLGGTEAFF

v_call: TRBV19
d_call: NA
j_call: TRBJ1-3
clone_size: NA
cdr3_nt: TGTGCCAGTAGTATTGCAGTTTTCTCTGGAAACACCATATATTTT
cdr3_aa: CASSIAVFSGNTIYF

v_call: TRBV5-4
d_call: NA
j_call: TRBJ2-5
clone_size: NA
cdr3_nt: TGTGCCAGCAGCCCGGTTTCGGGAGAGACCCAGTACTTC
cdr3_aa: CASSPVSGETQYF

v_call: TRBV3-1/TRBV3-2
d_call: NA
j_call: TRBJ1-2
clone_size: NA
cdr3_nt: TGTGCCAGCAGCCAACCCGGGGACCCTCTCGGCTACACCTTC
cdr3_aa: CASSQPGDPLGYTF

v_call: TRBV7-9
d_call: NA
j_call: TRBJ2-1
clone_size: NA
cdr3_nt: TGTGCCAGCAGCCCCTTGGGAGCGCGCCCCGCCAATGAGCAGTTCTTC
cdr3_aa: CASSPLGARPANEQFF

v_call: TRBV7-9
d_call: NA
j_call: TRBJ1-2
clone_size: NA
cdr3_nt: TGTGCCAGCAGCTTTACTGGGGATGGCTACACCTTC
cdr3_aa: CASSFTGDGYTF

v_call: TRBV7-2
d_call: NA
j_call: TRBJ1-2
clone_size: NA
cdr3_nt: TGTGCCAGCAGCTTAGCGCTCAGGGGTGGCTACACCTTC
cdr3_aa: CASSLALRGGYTF

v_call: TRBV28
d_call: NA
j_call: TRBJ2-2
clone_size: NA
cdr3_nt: TGTGCCAGCAGGGAACTCCCCGTCCCTACCGGGGAGCTGTTTTTT
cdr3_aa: CASRELPVPTGELFF

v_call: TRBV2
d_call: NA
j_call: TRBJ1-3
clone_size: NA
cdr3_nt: TGTGCCAGCAGTGTTAGTCAATTCAGACCCATATATTTT
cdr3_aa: CASSVSQFRPIYF

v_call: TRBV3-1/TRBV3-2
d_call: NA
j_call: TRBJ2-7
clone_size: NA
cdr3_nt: TGTGCCAGCAGCCAAGATAATCACGCCGGGGGCGAGCAGTACTTC
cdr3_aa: CASSQDNHAGGEQYF

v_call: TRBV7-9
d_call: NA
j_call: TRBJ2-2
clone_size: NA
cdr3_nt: TGTGCCAGCAGCCCTCGGACAGCCGCGAACACCGGGGAGCTGTTTTTT
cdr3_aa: CASSPRTAANTGELFF

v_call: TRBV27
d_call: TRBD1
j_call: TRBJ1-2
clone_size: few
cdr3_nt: TGTGCCAGCAGGACAGGGCCCAGTCCTAACTATGGCTACACCTTC
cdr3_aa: CASRTGPSPNYGYTF

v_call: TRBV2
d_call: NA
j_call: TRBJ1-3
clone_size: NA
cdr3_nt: TGTGCCAGCAGTGTGGTACTGGGAAAGGCGAGTGTGGACACCATATATTTT
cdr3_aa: CASSVVLGKASVDTIYF

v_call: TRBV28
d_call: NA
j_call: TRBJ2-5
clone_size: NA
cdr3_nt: TGTGCCAGCAGTCCCTGGGGGGAGACCCAGTACTTC
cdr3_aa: CASSPWGETQYF

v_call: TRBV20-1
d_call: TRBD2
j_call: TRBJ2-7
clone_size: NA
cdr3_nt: TGCAGTGCTAGTCGACTAGCGGGGTTCTCCTACGAGCAGTACTTC
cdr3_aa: CSASRLAGFSYEQYF

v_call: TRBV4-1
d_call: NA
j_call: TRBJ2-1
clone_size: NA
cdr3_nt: TGCGCCAGCAGCCAAGATGGGAGATCCCTCAATGAGCAGTTCTTC
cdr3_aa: CASSQDGRSLNEQFF

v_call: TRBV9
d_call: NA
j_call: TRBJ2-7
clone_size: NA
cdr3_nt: TGTGCCAGCAGCGTCGGAGGGAGAGGCGAGCAGTACTTC
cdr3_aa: CASSVGGRGEQYF

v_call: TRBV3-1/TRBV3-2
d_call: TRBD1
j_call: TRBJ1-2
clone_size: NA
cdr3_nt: TGTGCCAGCAGCTCTCCGGGACAGCCCTATGGCTACACCTTC
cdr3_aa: CASSSPGQPYGYTF

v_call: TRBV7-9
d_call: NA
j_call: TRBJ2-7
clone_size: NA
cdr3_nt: TGTGCCAGCACCTCAAGCTCGGTGGCGACCTACGAGCAGTACTTC
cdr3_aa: CASTSSSVATYEQYF

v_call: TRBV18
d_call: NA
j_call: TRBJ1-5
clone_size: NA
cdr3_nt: TGTGCCAGCTCACCCATGACGGCAGAGCCCCAGCATTTT
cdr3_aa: CASSPMTAEPQHF

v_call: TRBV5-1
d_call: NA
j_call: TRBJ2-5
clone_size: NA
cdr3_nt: TGCGCCAGCAGCTTGCCCGCCCGCGAGACCCAGTACTTC
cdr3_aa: CASSLPARETQYF

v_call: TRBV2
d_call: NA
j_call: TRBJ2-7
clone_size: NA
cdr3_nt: TGTGCCAGCAGGCAGGGTTTGGGGTACGAGCAGTACTTC
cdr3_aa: CASRQGLGYEQYF

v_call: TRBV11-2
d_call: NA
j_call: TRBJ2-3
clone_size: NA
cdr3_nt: TGTGCCAGCAGCTCCGCCCTGGAGGATACGCAGTATTTT
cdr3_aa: CASSSALEDTQYF

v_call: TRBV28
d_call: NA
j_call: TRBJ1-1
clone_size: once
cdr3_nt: TGTGCCAGCAGCCCGGCGTCAGGACGCCGGACGGGGATCTTT
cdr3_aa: CASSPASGRRTGIF

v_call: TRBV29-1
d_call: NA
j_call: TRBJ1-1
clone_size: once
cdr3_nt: TGCAGCGTTCGGCACCTGAACACTGAAGCTTTCTTT
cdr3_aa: CSVRHLNTEAFF

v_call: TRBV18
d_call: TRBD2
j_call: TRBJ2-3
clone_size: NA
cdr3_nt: TGTGCCAGCTCACCCCTAGCGGGAGGAACAGATACGCAGTATTTT
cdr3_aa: CASSPLAGGTDTQYF

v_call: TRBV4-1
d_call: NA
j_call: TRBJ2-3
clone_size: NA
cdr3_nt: TGCGCCAGCAGCCAAGAAGGGACTTTGGGGAATACGCAGTATTTT
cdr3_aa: CASSQEGTLGNTQYF

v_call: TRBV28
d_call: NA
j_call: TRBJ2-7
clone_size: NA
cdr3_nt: TGTGCCAGCAGTTTCCCCCCCCGGGTGTACGAGCAGTACTTC
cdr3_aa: CASSFPPRVYEQYF

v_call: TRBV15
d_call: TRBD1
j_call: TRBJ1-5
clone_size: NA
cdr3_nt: TGTGCCACCAGCGCCCGACAGGGACGACAGCCCCAGCATTTT
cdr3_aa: CATSARQGRQPQHF

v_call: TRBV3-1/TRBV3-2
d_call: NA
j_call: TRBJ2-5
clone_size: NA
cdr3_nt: TGTGCCAGCAGCCAAGATCGGGTTAGGAGGTACTTC
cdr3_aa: CASSQDRVRRYF

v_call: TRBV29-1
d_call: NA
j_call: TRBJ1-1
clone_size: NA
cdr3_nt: TGCAGCGTTGAAGCAGGCTCGAACACTGAAGCTTTCTTT
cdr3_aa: CSVEAGSNTEAFF

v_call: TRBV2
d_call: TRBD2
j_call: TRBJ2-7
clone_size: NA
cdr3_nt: TGTGCCAGCAGGGGACTAGCGGGAGTTTACGAGCAGTACTTC
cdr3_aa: CASRGLAGVYEQYF

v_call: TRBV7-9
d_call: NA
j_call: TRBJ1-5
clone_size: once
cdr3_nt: TGTGCCAGCAGCTTAGTTGATCAGCCCCAGCATTTT
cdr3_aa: CASSLVDQPQHF

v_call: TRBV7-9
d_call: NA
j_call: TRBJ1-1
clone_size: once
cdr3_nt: TGTGCCAGCAGCTTAGAAGAAGGAACTGAAGCTTTCTTT
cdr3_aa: CASSLEEGTEAFF

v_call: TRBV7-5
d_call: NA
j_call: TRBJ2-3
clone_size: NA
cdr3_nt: TGTGCCAGAAGCCGTACTAGCGGAATAACAGATACGCAGTATTTT
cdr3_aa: CARSRTSGITDTQYF

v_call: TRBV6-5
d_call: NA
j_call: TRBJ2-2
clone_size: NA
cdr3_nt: TGTGCCAGCAGTTACTGGGCTCCAGACACCGGGGAGCTGTTTTTT
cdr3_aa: CASSYWAPDTGELFF

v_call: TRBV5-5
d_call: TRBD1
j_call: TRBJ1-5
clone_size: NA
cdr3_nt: TGTGCCAGCAGCTCCGGGACAGGGGGGAGCAATCAGCCCCAGCATTTT
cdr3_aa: CASSSGTGGSNQPQHF

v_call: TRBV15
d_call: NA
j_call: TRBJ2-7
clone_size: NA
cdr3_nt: TGTGCCACCAGCGGAGGGGGGGACAGCCTCTACGAGCAGTACTTC
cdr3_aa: CATSGGGDSLYEQYF

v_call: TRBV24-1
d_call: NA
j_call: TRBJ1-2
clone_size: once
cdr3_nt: TGTGCCACCAGTGATGACTCAACAGCGGGCGGGTATGGCTACACCTTC
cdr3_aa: CATSDDSTAGGYGYTF

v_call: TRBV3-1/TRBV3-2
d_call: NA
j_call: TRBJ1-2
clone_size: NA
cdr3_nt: TGTGCCAGCAGCCAAGCAACAGCCCGAAACTATGGCTACACCTTC
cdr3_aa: CASSQATARNYGYTF

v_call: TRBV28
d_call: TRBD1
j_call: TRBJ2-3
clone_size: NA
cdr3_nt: TGTGCCAGCACACTACCGGGACAGAGCACAGATACGCAGTATTTT
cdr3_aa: CASTLPGQSTDTQYF

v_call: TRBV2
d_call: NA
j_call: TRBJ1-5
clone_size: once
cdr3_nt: TGTGCCAGCAGTGAAGCGCTTCTAGGGGTTCCAGACAGGTCTAATCAGCCCCAGCATTTT
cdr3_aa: CASSEALLGVPDRSNQPQHF

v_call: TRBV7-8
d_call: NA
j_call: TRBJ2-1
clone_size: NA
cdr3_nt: TGTGCCAGCACCAACCGAGGTGCGGCGGTGGCAGGAAGCAATGAGCAGTTCTTC
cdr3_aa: CASTNRGAAVAGSNEQFF

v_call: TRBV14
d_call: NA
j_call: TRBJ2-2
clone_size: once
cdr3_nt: TGTGCCAGCAGTCTGAAAAACACCGGGGAGCTGTTTTTT
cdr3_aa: CASSLKNTGELFF

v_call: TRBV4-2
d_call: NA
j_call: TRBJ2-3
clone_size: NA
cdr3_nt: TGTGCCAGCAGCCAATGGAGGACGGGAGATACGCAGTATTTT
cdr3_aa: CASSQWRTGDTQYF

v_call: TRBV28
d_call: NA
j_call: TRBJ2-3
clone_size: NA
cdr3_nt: TGTGCCAGCAGTTTTGCTAGCGGCACAGATACGCAGTATTTT
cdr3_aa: CASSFASGTDTQYF

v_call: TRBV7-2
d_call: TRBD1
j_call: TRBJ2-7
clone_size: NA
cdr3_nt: TGTGCCAGCAGCTTATCCGGGACAGGGTACCACGAGCAGTACTTC
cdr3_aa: CASSLSGTGYHEQYF

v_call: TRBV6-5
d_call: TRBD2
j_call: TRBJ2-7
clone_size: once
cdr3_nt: TGTGCCAGCAGTTCTAGCGGGGGGGCCCACGAGCAGTACTTC
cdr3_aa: CASSSSGGAHEQYF

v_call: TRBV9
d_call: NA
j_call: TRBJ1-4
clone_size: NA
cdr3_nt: TGTGCCAGCAGCGTGGGGCCTGATAATGAAAAACTGTTTTTT
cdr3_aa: CASSVGPDNEKLFF

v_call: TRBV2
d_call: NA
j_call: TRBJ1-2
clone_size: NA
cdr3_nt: TGTGCCAGCCAGGGAGAGCTTACCTATGGCTACACCTTC
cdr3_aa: CASQGELTYGYTF

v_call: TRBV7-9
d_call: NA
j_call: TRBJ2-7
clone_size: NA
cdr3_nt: TGTGCCAGCAGCTTGAGGGTTGGGGAGCAGTACTTC
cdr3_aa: CASSLRVGEQYF

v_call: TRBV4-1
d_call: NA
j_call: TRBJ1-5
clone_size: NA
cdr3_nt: TGCGCCAGCAGCCAAGATCCTCGGTATAGCAATCAGCCCCAGCATTTT
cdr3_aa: CASSQDPRYSNQPQHF

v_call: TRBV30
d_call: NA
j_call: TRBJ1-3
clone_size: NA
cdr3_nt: TGTGCCTGGAGTGTGTCATCTGGAAACACCATATATTTT
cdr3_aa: CAWSVSSGNTIYF

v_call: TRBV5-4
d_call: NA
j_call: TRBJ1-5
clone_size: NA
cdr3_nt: TGTGCCAGCAGCTTGGTGACCAGGCCCAACAATCAGCCCCAGCATTTT
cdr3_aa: CASSLVTRPNNQPQHF